These T cell receptor beta chains were read from a single sample in a study of vaccination and CD4 T cells after COVID-19. TCRdb called the PCR reads again in MiXCR, with one record for every CDR3 protein. Here the sample spans about 4,000 distinct CDR3 sequences, approximately 20% being singletons. These TCRs' antigens remain unknown. The sample consisted of CD4+ T cells from blood, cultured in vitro. The receptors come from a human donor who had recovered from COVID-19. The conserved cysteine and the conserved F or W are not part of the CDR3 here.

j_gene: TRBJ1-5
v_gene: TRBV6-1
CDR3aa: ASSEAPGSGQPQH

j_gene: TRBJ1-4
v_gene: TRBV4-1
CDR3aa: ASSQGGTGDEKLF

j_gene: TRBJ2-1
v_gene: TRBV9
CDR3aa: ASSVDAGSVDEQF

j_gene: TRBJ2-6
v_gene: TRBV6-1
CDR3aa: ASSPDGSGANVLT

j_gene: TRBJ1-1
v_gene: TRBV12-5
CDR3aa: ASGVDTEAF

j_gene: TRBJ1-6
v_gene: TRBV4-2
CDR3aa: ASSPDLPLSPLH

j_gene: TRBJ1-3
v_gene: TRBV6-5
CDR3aa: ASSYTFQLTGPGGNTIY

j_gene: TRBJ2-7
v_gene: TRBV6-2/TRBV6-3
CDR3aa: ASKMRTFFPVEQY

j_gene: TRBJ2-1
v_gene: TRBV6-1
CDR3aa: ASSRFLSSYNEQF

j_gene: TRBJ1-4
v_gene: TRBV15
CDR3aa: ATSRGQGNEKLF

j_gene: TRBJ2-7
v_gene: TRBV6-1
CDR3aa: ASKESGTPYEQY

j_gene: TRBJ2-7
v_gene: TRBV7-9
CDR3aa: ASSLGTGTKSYEQY

j_gene: TRBJ1-2
v_gene: TRBV6-1
CDR3aa: ASSEPNRGPAGYT

j_gene: TRBJ1-2
v_gene: TRBV19
CDR3aa: ARKTGSRDYGYT

j_gene: TRBJ2-7
v_gene: TRBV12-3/TRBV12-4
CDR3aa: ASSPGATYEQY

j_gene: TRBJ1-1
v_gene: TRBV2
CDR3aa: ASCGPGGGSGQ

j_gene: TRBJ2-1
v_gene: TRBV10-3
CDR3aa: AISEGTTMPEQF

j_gene: TRBJ2-7
v_gene: TRBV19
CDR3aa: ASSIEGPATEQY

j_gene: TRBJ2-1
v_gene: TRBV7-9
CDR3aa: ASSLGSWNEQF

j_gene: TRBJ1-2
v_gene: TRBV6-1
CDR3aa: ASRATGGNGYT

j_gene: TRBJ1-1
v_gene: TRBV20-1
CDR3aa: SASSGTGYTEAF

j_gene: TRBJ2-5
v_gene: TRBV5-8
CDR3aa: ASSLVKGLREETQY

j_gene: TRBJ2-2
v_gene: TRBV2
CDR3aa: ASSIQGVKNTGELF

j_gene: TRBJ1-5
v_gene: TRBV4-2
CDR3aa: ASSQDWGAQPQH

j_gene: TRBJ1-6
v_gene: TRBV18
CDR3aa: ASSQGTGDSPLH

j_gene: TRBJ2-3
v_gene: TRBV20-1
CDR3aa: SASPPPGRGSTDTQY

j_gene: TRBJ2-3
v_gene: TRBV5-6
CDR3aa: ASSLPVADTQY